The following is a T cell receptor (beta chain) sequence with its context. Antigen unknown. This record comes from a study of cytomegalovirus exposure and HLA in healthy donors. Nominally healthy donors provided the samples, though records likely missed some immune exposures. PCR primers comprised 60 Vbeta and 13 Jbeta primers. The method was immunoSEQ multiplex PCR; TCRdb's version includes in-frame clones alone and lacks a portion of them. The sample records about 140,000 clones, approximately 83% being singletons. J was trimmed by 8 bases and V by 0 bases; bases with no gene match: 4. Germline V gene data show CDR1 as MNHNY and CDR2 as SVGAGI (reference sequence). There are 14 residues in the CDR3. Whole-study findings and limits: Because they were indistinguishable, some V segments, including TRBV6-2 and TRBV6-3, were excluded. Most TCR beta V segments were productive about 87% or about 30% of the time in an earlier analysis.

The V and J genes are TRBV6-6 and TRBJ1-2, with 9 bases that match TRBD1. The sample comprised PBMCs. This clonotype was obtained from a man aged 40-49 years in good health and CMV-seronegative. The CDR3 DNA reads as TGTGCCAGCAGTTACTCGAGGACAGGGGTCGGCTACACCTTC. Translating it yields CASSYSRTGVGYTF.